Listed below are T cell receptor beta chains from one sample, sequenced in a study of shared clonotypes between healthy human individuals. The repertoire was sequenced with immunoSEQ multiplex PCR; TCRdb's copy has only in-frame clones and lacks some. The sample has around 2.1 million clones; about 93% are singletons. The specimen was naive CD8+ T cells from PBMCs. All receptors come from a man aged 18 to 29 in good health. Some clones in this sample may be carry-over from other donors' samples. CDR3s include the opening cysteine and the closing phenylalanine or tryptophan. Fields, in order: D gene, J gene, V gene, clone size, CDR3 protein, CDR3 DNA. The D gene is left open where the match is weak. For some rows the clone size is stated as once, few or many, or as a class when expanded; others skip it.

NA,TRBJ1-5,TRBV4-1,NA,CASSQVRETLSNQPQHF,TGCGCCAGCAGCCAAGTACGAGAGACGCTTAGCAATCAGCCCCAGCATTTT
NA,TRBJ2-1,TRBV4-1,NA,CASSHRYNEQFF,TGCGCCAGCAGCCATAGATACAATGAGCAGTTCTTC
NA,TRBJ1-2,TRBV27,NA,CASSPLRDGGYGYTF,TGTGCCAGCAGTCCTCTAAGAGACGGGGGATATGGCTACACCTTC
NA,TRBJ2-7,TRBV29-1,NA,CSVTPSRKRSASYEQYF,TGCAGCGTCACCCCCTCTAGAAAGCGGAGCGCCTCCTACGAGCAGTACTTC
NA,TRBJ1-1,TRBV2,few,CASSGVDRGTFF,TGTGCCAGCAGTGGGGTCGATAGGGGGACTTTCTTT
TRBD2,TRBJ2-3,TRBV4-3,NA,CASSQVSGRGTDTQYF,TGCGCCAGCAGCCAGGTTAGCGGGAGGGGGACAGATACGCAGTATTTT
NA,TRBJ2-1,TRBV13,NA,CASSPPGLASEQFF,TGTGCCAGCAGCCCCCCAGGCTTAGCAAGTGAGCAGTTCTTC
NA,TRBJ2-1,TRBV27,NA,CASSLSVYGPPDYNEQFF,TGTGCCAGCAGTTTATCGGTTTACGGGCCCCCCGATTACAATGAGCAGTTCTTC
NA,TRBJ2-1,TRBV19,NA,CASSIVHNEQFF,TGTGCCAGTAGTATAGTACACAATGAGCAGTTCTTC
TRBD1,TRBJ1-2,TRBV29-1,NA,CSVEYFGTESYGYTF,TGCAGCGTTGAATATTTTGGGACAGAGTCCTATGGCTACACCTTC
TRBD2,TRBJ2-1,TRBV6-4,NA,CASSPGLAGIYNEQFF,TGTGCCAGCAGTCCCGGACTAGCGGGAATCTACAATGAGCAGTTCTTC
NA,TRBJ1-5,TRBV7-9,NA,CASSLALNQPQHF,TGTGCCAGCAGCTTAGCTCTCAATCAGCCCCAGCATTTT
TRBD2,TRBJ2-3,TRBV13,NA,CASSLEVGGTDTQYF,TGTGCCAGCAGCTTAGAAGTGGGAGGGACAGATACGCAGTATTTT
NA,TRBJ2-1,TRBV5-4,NA,CASSSTLDYNEQFF,TGTGCCAGCAGCTCAACACTCGATTACAATGAGCAGTTCTTC
NA,TRBJ2-3,TRBV5-1,NA,CASSTPGPVYDTQYF,TGCGCCAGCAGCACCCCGGGACCCGTCTATGATACGCAGTATTTT
NA,TRBJ1-1,TRBV21-1,NA,CASSKVGGGLNTEAFF,TGTGCCAGCAGCAAAGTGGGGGGAGGCCTGAACACTGAAGCTTTCTTT
NA,TRBJ1-3,TRBV4-1,NA,CASSQDTGSGNTIYF,TGCGCCAGCAGCCAAGATACCGGCTCTGGAAACACCATATATTTT
NA,TRBJ2-1,TRBV28,NA,CASSLPPIGSYNEQFF,TGTGCCAGCTCGCTCCCCCCGATTGGGTCCTACAATGAGCAGTTCTTC
NA,TRBJ2-3,TRBV10-3,NA,CAISDPREPTDTQYF,TGTGCCATCAGTGACCCTAGAGAGCCCACAGATACGCAGTATTTT
NA,TRBJ1-5,TRBV27,NA,CASSLSWVAPGQPQHF,TGTGCCAGCAGTTTATCCTGGGTGGCTCCGGGTCAGCCCCAGCATTTT
NA,TRBJ2-2,TRBV10-3,NA,CAISALSLTGELFF,TGTGCCATCAGTGCCCTTTCGCTGACCGGGGAGCTGTTTTTT
NA,TRBJ2-1,TRBV11-2,NA,CASRVKGEQFF,TGTGCCAGCAGAGTGAAAGGTGAGCAGTTCTTC
TRBD2,TRBJ2-1,TRBV7-2,NA,CASSLPGLAGAYEQFF,TGTGCCAGCAGCTTACCAGGACTAGCGGGAGCTTATGAGCAGTTCTTC
TRBD2,TRBJ2-2,TRBV15,NA,CAIAGGLNTGELFF,TGTGCCATCGCGGGAGGGCTTAACACCGGGGAGCTGTTTTTT
NA,TRBJ2-7,TRBV7-6,few,CASSWGTDGSEQYF,TGTGCCAGCAGCTGGGGGACGGACGGGTCCGAGCAGTACTTC
NA,TRBJ2-3,TRBV5-4,once,CASRLAQRESDTQYF,TGTGCCAGCAGATTGGCCCAGAGAGAATCAGATACGCAGTATTTT
NA,TRBJ2-7,TRBV9,NA,CASSTGRGPRYEQYF,TGTGCCAGCAGCACAGGACGGGGGCCGAGGTACGAGCAGTACTTC
NA,TRBJ2-1,TRBV27,NA,CASSLFSQTFDNEQFF,TGTGCCAGCAGTTTATTTTCCCAAACTTTTGACAATGAGCAGTTCTTC
NA,TRBJ2-5,TRBV13,NA,CASSLGDRGETQYF,TGTGCCAGCAGCTTAGGGGACCGGGGGGAGACCCAGTACTTC
TRBD2,TRBJ2-1,TRBV4-2,NA,CASSRLAESYNEQFF,TGTGCCAGCAGCCGCCTAGCGGAATCCTACAATGAGCAGTTCTTC
NA,TRBJ1-2,TRBV5-6,NA,CASSPGGSNYGYTF,TGTGCCAGCAGCCCCGGGGGCAGTAACTATGGCTACACCTTC
TRBD2,TRBJ2-2,TRBV7-8,NA,CASNLGTSGRGSTGELFF,TGTGCCAGCAACCTCGGGACTAGCGGGAGGGGATCCACCGGGGAGCTGTTTTTT
TRBD1,TRBJ2-5,TRBV2,NA,CASISRQGGETQYF,TGTGCCAGCATCAGTCGACAGGGTGGCGAGACCCAGTACTTC
NA,TRBJ1-4,TRBV28,NA,CASSAGRLNEKLFF,TGTGCCAGCTCTGCAGGCAGGCTCAATGAAAAACTGTTTTTT
NA,TRBJ1-2,TRBV27,NA,CASRALGGRGYTF,TGTGCCAGCAGGGCCCTTGGGGGGCGGGGCTACACCTTC